These 3 T cell receptor beta chains share one sample of origin, sequenced in a study of beta chain features in type 1 diabetes. Every isolated RNA sample was fully reverse transcribed, so sequencing captured expressed TCRB transcripts. Sequencing was performed with immunoSEQ multiplex PCR; in TCRdb, only in-frame clones are kept and a portion is missing. The sample lists some 240,000 clones, approximately 10% seen once, with approximately 1.5% in the top ten. Sequencing was performed on central memory CD4+ T cells from blood. These receptors were obtained from a man younger than 35 in good health.

This clone was detected a few times. The chain carries TRBV5-1 and TRBJ2-6; TRBD1 is a possible D gene (6 bases). This CDR3 spans 16 amino acids. From germline, CDR1 is SGHRS and CDR2 YFSETQ. V gave up 0 bases and J gave up 3 bases, with 10 bases separating them. CDR3 amino acids: CASSLEQGGGANVLTF. CDR3 bases: TGCGCCAGCAGCTTGGAACAGGGCGGTGGGGCCAACGTCCTGACTTTC.

This clone was counted a few times. The V gene is TRBV29-1, the J gene TRBJ2-7, with D possibly being TRBD1 or TRBD2 (6 bases each). CDR3 length equals 11 residues. CDR1 is SQVTM, CDR2 ANQGSEA, per germline. Trimming stripped 4 bases from V and 7 bases from J, with 11 bases between. CDR3 sequence reads: CSVGGGREQYF. The CDR3 DNA reads TGCAGCGTTGGTGGGGGGCGGGAGCAGTACTTC.

In its sample, this clone was seen a few times. This sequence joins TRBV14 and TRBJ2-5; no firm D call. V was pared by 0 bases and J by 5 bases, with 13 bases between. The CDR3 length is 15 residues. The germline V gene encodes CDR1 SGHDN and CDR2 FVKESK. The CDR3 DNA sequence: TGTGCCAGCAGCCAAGAAGGGTTCGAGTACGAGACCCAGTACTTC. Translated: CASSQEGFEYETQYF.